The sequence of this T cell receptor (beta chain) was determined in a study of CD8+CD57+ T cells in acquired aplastic anemia. Turning to the study itself: Each DNA sample taken from sorted CD4+ and CD8+ cells came to approximately 3.2 ug on average.

Genomic DNA, serving as template, underwent TCR beta VDJ and CDR3 profiling. TCRdb recomputed calls from the reads with MiXCR, one row per CDR3 protein. The data contain 400,000 to 600,000 distinct CDR3 sequences, around a third of them singletons. The table lists this clonotype with many counts. Patients chosen for sequencing had shown CD8+CD57+ cell expansion by flow cytometry. There are 15 residues in the CDR3. Trimming took off 3 bases at V and 3 bases at J, with 11 bases between the two ends. Germline V gives CDR1 LNHDA, CDR2 SQIVND (reference sequence). The material sequenced was sorted CD4+, CD8+, or CD8+CD57+ T cells (not recorded which) from PBMCs. The origin of this receptor is a human donor with aplastic anemia. The genes are TRBV19 and TRBJ2-2; TRBD2 might be the D (5 bases). This chain's CDR3 is CASSILGVDTGELFF. The CDR3 DNA reads TGTGCCAGTAGTATTCTCGGGGTTGACACCGGGGAGCTGTTTTTT.